A single sample gave rise to the 10 T cell receptor beta chains below, sequenced in a study of blood T cell repertoires in COVID-19. Data came from immunoSEQ multiplex PCR; TCRdb stores just in-frame clones and leaves some out. Found here are 150,000 or so clones, over 70% of them singletons; the top ten hold around 5%. Sequencing was done on a sample of PBMCs or T cells enriched from blood (not recorded which). The receptor source for this set is a man aged 65 to 85 who had been exposed to COVID-19.

The genes are TRBV25-1 and TRBJ1-1; the D is unclear. Germline V gene data show CDR1 as MGHDK and CDR2 as SYGVNS. This CDR3 is 13 amino acids long. V was cut by 6 bases and J by 9 bases, with 17 bases left in between. As DNA, the CDR3 is TGTGCCAGCAGCGTTTCAGGAGGACCAAAAGCTTTCTTT. Translating gives CASSVSGGPKAFF.

This sequence joins TRBV6-5 and TRBJ2-7; 11 bases agree with TRBD2. V was pared by 6 bases and J by 3 bases, with 4 bases of the junction left unmatched. The CDR3 is 14 residues long. Germline V gene data show CDR1 as MNHEY and CDR2 as SVGAGI. The CDR3 nucleotides are TGTGCCAGCAGCGGACTAGCGGGTGACTACGAGCAGTACTTC. Its protein product is CASSGLAGDYEQYF.

V is TRBV6-2 or TRBV6-3 and J is TRBJ1-6; D gene uncertain. V was trimmed by 4 bases and J by 6 bases, leaving 4 bases between them. The CDR3 extends over 12 amino acids. Germline V gene data show CDR1 as MNHEY and CDR2 as SVGEGT. The CDR3 sequence: CASSLLNSPLHF. The CDR3 DNA follows: TGTGCCAGCAGTTTACTTAATTCACCCCTCCACTTT.

The CDR3 DNA follows: TGTGCCAGCAGTGGGGGACAGGGAGCTTTCTTT. Its protein is CASSGGQGAFF. The chain employs TRBV12-3 or TRBV12-4 and TRBJ1-1; 9 bases map to TRBD1. The CDR3 sequence is 11 residues long. The V gene end was trimmed by 5 bases and the J gene end by 10 bases; junction bases not matched to a gene: 2.

This clone occurred a few times. The V and J genes are TRBV28 and TRBJ2-7; TRBD1 agrees at 7 bases. The V gene end was trimmed by 6 bases and the J gene end by 3 bases; junction bases not matched to a gene: 5. Looked up from germline, CDR1 is MDHEN and CDR2 is SYDVKM. CDR3 length: 13 amino acids. CDR3 coding DNA: TGTGCCAGCAGGCCAACAGGGGTCTACGAGCAGTACTTC. Translating it yields CASRPTGVYEQYF. The full variable domain, with the rest looked up from reference TRBV28 and TRBJ2-7, is DVKVTQSSRYLVKRTGEKVFLECVQDMDHENMFWYRQDPGLGLRLIYFSYDVKMKEKGDIPEGYSVSREKKERFSLILESASTNQTSMYLCASRPTGVYEQYFGPGTRLTVT.

The chain links TRBV19 to TRBJ1-4; TRBD1 matches 8 bases. Germline assignment: CDR1 LNHDA and CDR2 SQIVND (reference sequence). CDR3 length equals 14 residues. The ends lost 7 bases at V and 3 bases at J; junction bases unmatched: 4. DNA of the CDR3: TGTGCCAGTATTCCGACAGGGGCTAATGAAAAACTGTTTTTT. Residues: CASIPTGANEKLFF.

The chain is built from TRBV15 and TRBJ1-1; D may be TRBD1 (5 bases). Between the trimmed V and J ends, which lost 5 bases and 4 bases, there was a span of 11 bases. Germline CDR1 and CDR2: LNHNV and YYDKDF (reference sequence). This CDR3 region has 13 residues. CDR3: CATSSGFSTEAFF. In DNA, the CDR3 is TGTGCCACCAGCTCAGGGTTTTCCACTGAAGCTTTCTTT.

The J gene is TRBJ1-2, the V gene TRBV18; D is unresolved. Trimming took off 2 bases at V and 2 bases at J, with 6 bases between the two ends. Looked up from germline, CDR1 is KGHSH and CDR2 is LQKENI. CDR3 length equals 13 residues. CDR3 bases: TGTGCCAGCTCACCAGAACGGAACTATGGCTACACCTTC. Its protein product is CASSPERNYGYTF.

V is TRBV25-1 and J is TRBJ2-7, with a possible D match to TRBD2 (6 bases). Germline lookup yields CDR1 MGHDK and CDR2 SYGVNS. CDR3 length: 16 amino acids. The V end was cut by 6 bases, the J end by 3 bases, with 21 bases between. The CDR3 sequence: CASSQGGILGNYEQYF. CDR3 nucleotides: TGTGCCAGCAGCCAAGGCGGGATACTAGGGAACTACGAGCAGTACTTC.

The CDR3 protein is CAWSGGDYQPQHF. Here the CDR3 DNA reads TGTGCCTGGAGCGGGGGTGATTATCAGCCCCAGCATTTT. The rearrangement links TRBV30 to TRBJ1-5, with a weak D call TRBD1 (5 bases). The length of the CDR3 is 13 residues. CDR1 is GTSNPN, CDR2 SVGIG, per germline (reference sequence). The V end lost 3 bases, the J end lost 5 bases, and 11 bases lay between the germline ends.